These 31 T cell receptor beta chains were all obtained from the same sample, sequenced in a study of tumor-infiltrating lymphocytes in primary liver carcinoma. The template, roughly 0.45 ug total RNA, yielded TCR beta cDNA made with a constant-region primer. Three rounds of nested multiplex PCR with slightly modified ARM-PCR produced TCR beta libraries. The first two PCR rounds used TRBV1-TRBV30 forward primers with a C-beta reverse primer, about 10 cycles each. TCRdb analysed the multiplex PCR reads with MiXCR anew, one entry per CDR3 protein. The sample has 320,000 or so distinct CDR3 sequences, roughly two thirds seen once. Unsorted whole blood supplied the RNA, and germline DNA was extracted too. Material: peripheral blood. The receptors here all came from a middle-aged man with primary liver carcinoma and hepatitis B virus infection.

The sample holds a few counts of this clonotype. A clone one base away is much larger, so this may be a read error. The chain is built from TRBV4-3 and TRBJ2-1, with 9 bases lining up with TRBD2. Per germline, CDR1 LGHNA and CDR2 YSLEER. This CDR3 contains 16 residues. The CDR3, as DNA: TGCTCCAGCAGCCGGACGCTAGCGGGGTCTGGGAATGAGCAGTTCTTC. Translating gives CSSSRTLAGSGNEQFF.

With regard to this clonotype: Given a much more abundant clone one base away, this may be a read error. The chain employs TRBV5-5 and TRBJ2-1, with 8 bases aligning to TRBD2. The CDR3 runs 12 residues. The germline V gene encodes CDR1 SGHKS and CDR2 YYEKEE (reference sequence). CDR3 in DNA: TGTGTCAGCAGCGGGATTAGCGGGGCCAAGTTCTTC. Its protein is CVSSGISGAKFF.

Concerning this clonotype itself: Being one base from a much bigger clone, this may be a read error. The gene calls are TRBV4-2 and TRBJ1-2; 8 bases map to TRBD1. The germline V gene has CDR1 LGHNA and CDR2 YNFKEQ. This CDR3 region has 15 residues. For the CDR3, the DNA is TGTGCCAGCAGCCCTGGGACAGGCGAAAACTATGGCTGCACCTTC. It is translated as CASSPGTGENYGCTF.

About this clonotype itself: At one end the junction does not follow the germline gene, possibly because of a read error. This rearrangement joins TRBV6-5 to TRBJ2-3; no clear D. Germline assignment: CDR1 MNHEY and CDR2 SVGAGI. The CDR3 is made up of 15 amino acids. The CDR3 DNA reads as TGTGCTAGCAGTTATGATCTGGTTAAGACGGATATGCAGTATTTT. Translation: CASSYDLVKTDMQYF.

Note on this clonotype: A read error may explain this, as a much larger clone is one base away. The CDR3 does not close with the conserved phenylalanine or tryptophan, likely indicating a read error. This rearrangement joins TRBV12-3 or TRBV12-4 to TRBJ2-1, with 8 bases fitting TRBD2. This CDR3 has 15 amino acids. V lost 6 bases, J lost 1 base, and 5 bases stayed unmatched. The DNA for the CDR3 is TGTGCCAGCAGCATTAGCGGGATTTCCTACAATGAGCAGTTCTCC. Its translation: CASSISGISYNEQFS.

To note about this clonotype: A much larger clone differs by one base, so this may be a read error. V gene TRBV29-1 combines with J gene TRBJ2-3; 9 nucleotides match TRBD1. Germline loops: CDR1 SQVTM, CDR2 ANQGSEA. This CDR3 has 13 amino acids. CDR3 sequence: CNARQGGTDTQYF. As DNA, the CDR3 is TGCAACGCGAGACAGGGGGGGACAGATACGCAGTATTTT.

To note about this clonotype: A clone one base away is much larger, so this may be a read error. The CDR3 does not end in the conserved phenylalanine or tryptophan, so this is likely a read error. The J gene is TRBJ2-3, the V gene TRBV6-7; 9 positions match TRBD1. TRBV6-7 is recorded as an ORF, its role being uncertain. This CDR3 spans 15 amino acids. J was trimmed by 5 bases and V by 0 bases; bases with no gene match: 3. This CDR3 reads CASSYSGQGRDTQYL. The DNA for the CDR3 is TGTGCCAGCAGTTACTCAGGACAGGGGAGAGATACGCAGTATCTT.

With regard to this clonotype: Being one base from a much bigger clone, this may be a read error. The chain employs TRBV4-1 and TRBJ2-1; tentative D call: TRBD2 (6 bases). In germline, CDR1 is MGHRA, CDR2 YSYEKL. The V gene lost 4 bases and the J gene lost 7 bases, with 20 bases spanning the gap. This CDR3 region has 16 residues. The CDR3 region is CASSPPGLTGRNEQFF. CDR3 DNA sequence: TGCGCCAGCAGCCCCCCTGGACTAACGGGAAGGAATGAGCAGTTCTTC.

The chain is built from TRBV9 and TRBJ2-1, with 8 positions matching TRBD2. V was clipped by 5 bases and J by 1 base; unmatched bases: 5. This CDR3 contains 15 residues. The germline V gene has CDR1 SGDLS and CDR2 YYNGEE. CDR3 DNA sequence: TGTGCCAGCAGTGAACTAGCGGCGTCCTACAATGAGCAGTTCTTC. This encodes CASSELAASYNEQFF.

A remark on this clonotype: This could be a read error, since a much larger clone is one nucleotide away. The chain couples TRBV6-5 to TRBJ2-6; perhaps TRBD2 as D (6 bases). CDR3 length equals 15 residues. The germline gives CDR1 MNHEY, CDR2 SVGAGI. CDR3 residues: CASTKGRSGANALTF. In nucleotides, the CDR3 is TGTGCCAGCACTAAAGGGAGGTCTGGGGCCAACGCCCTGACTTTC.

Points on this clonotype: The junction differs from germline at one of its ends, possibly a read error. The chain carries TRBV29-1 and TRBJ2-6, with 7 bases identical to TRBD1. The germline gives CDR1 SQVTM, CDR2 ANQGSEA. This CDR3 comprises 15 residues. The CDR3 bases are TGCGGCGTTGTACAGGGGATCTCTGAGGCCAACGTCCTGACTTTC. Translating gives CGVVQGISEANVLTF.

Note on this clonotype: This may come from a read error, since a much larger clone is one base off. This sequence joins TRBV10-3 and TRBJ2-2, with TRBD1 matching 10 bases. Germline CDR1 ENHRY, CDR2 SYGVKD. This CDR3 is built from 13 residues. CDR3 protein: CAARDRGAGELSF. The CDR3 nucleotides are TGTGCCGCCCGGGACAGGGGTGCCGGGGAGCTGTCTTTT.

This clonotype was observed many times. The rearrangement joins TRBV4-1 to TRBJ1-4, with D possibly being TRBD1 (5 bases). CDR3 length: 14 amino acids. Trimming removed 3 bases from V and 6 bases from J, with 11 bases in between. Per germline, CDR1 MGHRA and CDR2 YSYEKL. CDR3 amino acids: CASSHTGTDEKLFF. CDR3 coding DNA: TGCGCCAGCAGCCATACGGGGACGGATGAAAAACTGTTTTTT.

This clonotype occurred once. At one end the junction does not follow the germline gene, possibly because of a read error. The rearrangement uses TRBV29-1 and TRBJ1-1; TRBD1 might be the D (5 bases). Germline lookup yields CDR1 SQVTM and CDR2 ANQGSEA. There are 15 residues in the CDR3. CDR3: CSGSSGWGMNIEAFF. DNA of the CDR3: TGCAGCGGTTCCTCAGGGTGGGGCATGAACATTGAAGCTTTCTTT.

V and J are TRBV6-5 and TRBJ2-7; the match to TRBD2 covers 7 bases. The germline gives CDR1 MNHEY, CDR2 SVGAGI. With V trimmed by 6 bases and J by 2 bases, 10 bases remained unmatched. The CDR3 spans 15 residues. The CDR3 bases are TGTGCCAGCAGCATTCTTGGCGGGGGAGCCTACGAGCAGTACTTC. Its translation: CASSILGGGAYEQYF.

The chain employs TRBV12-3 or TRBV12-4 and TRBJ2-7; perhaps D is TRBD1 or TRBD2 (5 bases each). V was pared by 6 bases and J by 2 bases, with 11 bases between. CDR3 length: 13 residues. Here the CDR3 reads CASSRPGPYEQYF. Here the CDR3 DNA reads TGTGCCAGCAGCCGCCCGGGGCCCTACGAGCAGTACTTC.

The chain combines TRBV5-1 with TRBJ2-7; 7 bases are shared with TRBD2. The germline V gene has CDR1 SGHRS and CDR2 YFSETQ. The ends lost 0 bases at V and 0 bases at J; junction bases unmatched: 6. The CDR3 has 16 residues. The CDR3 DNA reads as TGCGCCAGCAGCTTGGAGGTGGGGGGGTCCTCCTACGAGCAGTACTTC. It codes for CASSLEVGGSSYEQYF.

With respect to this clonotype: At one boundary the junction diverges from the germline segment, which might be a read error. J is TRBJ1-2 and V is TRBV11-2, with D possibly TRBD1 on 6 matching bases. The CDR3 is 13 amino acids. The germline V gene has CDR1 SGHAT and CDR2 FQNNGV. CDR3 amino acids: CASSLGGDCGYTF. The CDR3 coding sequence is TGTGCCAGTAGCTTAGGGGGGGACTGTGGCTACACCTTC.

This clonotype appeared a few times. This chain links TRBV7-9 with TRBJ2-3; D may be TRBD1 or TRBD2 (5 bases each). V was shortened by 5 bases and J by 6 bases, with 12 bases between the two germline ends. CDR3 length: 13 amino acids. Germline lookup yields CDR1 SEHNR and CDR2 FQNEAQ (reference sequence). CDR3 sequence (DNA): TGTGCCAGCAGCCTTAACTGGGGGGATACGCAGTATTTT. Translated: CASSLNWGDTQYF.

Regarding this clonotype: Being one base from a much bigger clone, this may be a read error. This chain links TRBV6-1 with TRBJ1-2; no reliable D call. Germline V gene lookup returns CDR1 MNHNS and CDR2 SASEGT. The CDR3 has 13 residues. The CDR3 loop reads CASSVHPNHGYTF. Here the CDR3 DNA reads TGTGCCAGCAGTGTCCACCCTAACCATGGCTACACCTTC.

This clonotype was observed at least ten times. The V gene is TRBV12-3 or TRBV12-4, the J gene TRBJ1-6; unclear D gene. V was pared by 3 bases and J by 6 bases, with 3 bases between. This CDR3 is 12 amino acids long. The CDR3 here is CASSFVNSPLHF. The CDR3 DNA sequence: TGTGCCAGCAGTTTCGTTAATTCACCCCTCCACTTT.

Comment on this clonotype: This may come from a read error, since a much larger clone is one base off. V is TRBV29-1 and J is TRBJ1-1; 9 bases fit TRBD1. This CDR3 spans 13 amino acids. Germline V gives CDR1 SQVTM, CDR2 ANQGSEA. The CDR3 is CIVAQGAQTEAFF. Written as DNA, the CDR3 is TGCATCGTTGCACAGGGGGCGCAGACTGAAGCTTTCTTT. The full variable domain, rest sourced from reference TRBV29-1 and TRBJ1-1, is SAVISQKPSRDICQRGTSLTIQCQVDSQVTMMFWYRQQPGQSLTLIATANQGSEATYESGFVIDKFPISRPNLTFSTLTVSNMSPEDSSIYLCIVAQGAQTEAFFGQGTRLTVV.

In the case of this clonotype: This clone may be a read error of a much larger clone one base away. The chain employs TRBV6-5 and TRBJ1-5, with 10 positions matching TRBD1. Gene TRBJ2-3 matches the end of the DNA better, so the J call may be wrong. Germline CDR1 is MNHEY and CDR2 is SVGAGI. The CDR3 has 15 residues. CDR3 sequence (DNA): TGTGCCAGCAGCCGGGACAGGGGATTCAGTCAGCCCCAGTATTTT. It specifies CASSRDRGFSQPQYF.

Note on this clonotype: This may stem from a read error, because a much larger clone lies one nucleotide away. The chain uses TRBV12-3 or TRBV12-4 and TRBJ2-3, with 10 bases that match TRBD2. V shed 5 bases, J shed 6 bases, and the junction held 14 bases outside the gene matches. The CDR3 has 17 residues. The CDR3 loop is CASSLNTRAGGPDTQYF. CDR3 coding DNA: TGTGCCAGCAGTCTAAACACGCGAGCGGGAGGGCCGGATACGCAGTATTTT.

The V call is TRBV20-1, the J call TRBJ2-5; D may match TRBD1 or TRBD2 (5 bases each). V lost 5 bases, J lost 6 bases, and 16 bases lay in between. CDR3 length equals 13 residues. Per the germline V gene, CDR1 is DFQATT and CDR2 is SNEGSKA (reference sequence). This CDR3 is CSAHDRGPKTQYF. In DNA, the CDR3 is TGCAGTGCTCATGATCGGGGCCCGAAGACCCAGTACTTC.

The genes are TRBV5-1 and TRBJ1-1; D may be TRBD1 (6 bases). The germline V gene encodes CDR1 SGHRS and CDR2 YFSETQ. Trimming pared 3 bases from V and 6 bases from J, leaving 12 bases between. The CDR3 totals 13 residues. The CDR3 DNA sequence: TGCGCCAGCAGCTCTATAGGGGGGTCTGAAGCTTTCTTT. Translating gives CASSSIGGSEAFF.

Turning to this clonotype: The germline gene is not matched at one end of the junction; a read error may be the cause. The chain uses TRBV14 and TRBJ2-1; 11 nucleotides agree with TRBD1. Germline CDR1 is SGHDN and CDR2 is FVKESK. The CDR3 runs 16 residues. CDR3 nucleotides: TGTGTCAGCAGCCGAGACCGGGACAGGGGGTTCAATGGGCAGTTCTTC. It codes for CVSSRDRDRGFNGQFF. Full variable domain (rest looked up from reference TRBV14 and TRBJ2-1): EAGVTQFPSHSVIEKGQTVTLRCDPISGHDNLYWYRRVMGKEIKFLLHFVKESKQDESGMPNNRFLAERTGGTYSTLKVQPAELEDSGVYFCVSSRDRDRGFNGQFFGPGTRLTVL.

On this clonotype: The junction departs from germline at one end; a sequencing error may be responsible. The chain employs TRBV12-3 or TRBV12-4 and TRBJ2-7; 8 bases map to TRBD1. This CDR3 comprises 15 residues. This CDR3 is CASSSDRASLYGQYF. As DNA, the CDR3 is TGTGCCAGCAGCTCGGACAGGGCGTCCCTCTACGGGCAGTATTTC.

The sample holds many counts of this clonotype. The chain links TRBV4-3 to TRBJ2-2; D is uncertain. Between the trimmed V and J ends, which lost 0 bases and 4 bases, there was a span of 12 bases. From germline, CDR1 is LGHNA and CDR2 YSLEER. The CDR3 is made up of 16 amino acids. The CDR3 spells CASSQDDLFSTGELFF. The CDR3 DNA sequence: TGCGCCAGCAGCCAAGACGACCTATTCAGCACCGGGGAGCTGTTTTTT.

Many counts were recorded for this clonotype. V usage is TRBV11-3 and J usage is TRBJ2-7; the match to TRBD2 covers 16 bases. The CDR3 consists of 15 residues. In germline, CDR1 is SGHNT, CDR2 YENEEA. J lost 4 bases, V lost 5 bases, and 2 bases had no gene match. The CDR3 region is CASSTGLAGGYEQYF. As DNA, the CDR3 is TGTGCCAGCAGCACGGGACTAGCGGGAGGGTACGAGCAGTACTTC.

With respect to this clonotype: This may arise from a read error, as a much more abundant clone is one base away. The chain uses TRBV5-1 and TRBJ2-2; D is unclear. Germline loops: CDR1 SGHRS, CDR2 YFSETQ. The CDR3 sequence is 15 residues long. The DNA of the CDR3 is TGCGCCAGCAGCCCCGCCCCGGTGAACTCCGGGGAGCTGTTTTTT. It is translated as CASSPAPVNSGELFF.